These 7 T cell receptor beta chains share one sample of origin, sequenced in a study of blood T cell repertoires in COVID-19. Measured with immunoSEQ multiplex PCR; TCRdb has only the in-frame clones, and not every one. Among 150,000 to 180,000 clones listed, 70% to 90% were seen once. Sequenced material: peripheral blood. These receptors all stem from a man in his 60s with COVID-19, enrolled during active disease.

This clone came up once. V usage is TRBV6-5 and J usage is TRBJ2-3; TRBD2 might be the D (5 bases). This CDR3 contains 14 residues. V lost 10 bases and J 0 bases, leaving 14 bases between the germline ends. Germline CDR1 is MNHEY and CDR2 is SVGAGI. The CDR3 loop reads CATRRYSSTDTQYF. The DNA of the CDR3 is TGTGCCACCAGGAGGTATTCTAGCACAGATACGCAGTATTTT.

The chain has TRBV30 and TRBJ1-5; the D gene is possibly TRBD1 (6 bases). Trimming took 2 bases from V and 5 from J, leaving 10 bases between them. The CDR3 is 13 residues long. The germline V gene has CDR1 GTSNPN and CDR2 SVGIG (reference sequence). The CDR3 loop reads CAWSQQGYQPQHF. CDR3 bases: TGTGCCTGGAGTCAACAGGGTTATCAGCCCCAGCATTTT.

A single count supports this clone. The chain links TRBV28 to TRBJ1-5; D uncertain. The CDR3 length is 16 residues. V lost 4 bases to trimming and J lost 1 base, with 14 bases between them. CDR1 and CDR2 (germline): MDHEN, SYDVKM. The CDR3 region has the DNA TGTGCCAGCAGTTCCTATTCGGCGGGGAGCAATCAGCCCCAGCATTTT. It is translated as CASSSYSAGSNQPQHF.

The chain recombines TRBV2 with TRBJ1-6, with 9 nucleotides matching TRBD1. Per germline, CDR1 SNHLY and CDR2 FYNNEI. Germline trimming cut 6 bases from V and 8 bases from J; bases unmatched to any gene: 5. This CDR3 has 14 residues. CDR3 residues: CASRGRTGDSPLHF. In nucleotides, the CDR3 is TGTGCCAGCAGGGGTAGGACAGGGGATTCACCCCTCCACTTT.

This clone was counted once. The gene calls are TRBV30 and TRBJ1-2; 9 positions agree with TRBD1. Trimming cost V 5 bases and J 7 bases; bases outside gene matches: 5. CDR1 is GTSNPN, CDR2 SVGIG, per germline (reference sequence). The CDR3 loop spans 12 amino acids. The CDR3 loop is CAWYTGGGGYTF. The DNA for the CDR3 is TGTGCCTGGTATACAGGGGGCGGTGGCTACACCTTC.

The chain recombines TRBV3-1 (or the pseudogene TRBV3-2) with TRBJ2-1; TRBD2 might be the D (6 bases). The germline CDR1 and CDR2 sequences are LGHDT and YNNKEL (reference sequence). The V end lost 4 bases, the J end lost 6 bases, and 13 bases lay between the germline ends. The CDR3 has 14 amino acids. In nucleotides, the CDR3 is TGTGCCAGCAGCCGGGGACTGCGGGGCAATGAGCAGTTCTTC. It codes for CASSRGLRGNEQFF.

The chain couples TRBV16 to TRBJ1-5; 10 nucleotides agree with TRBD1. V lost 0 bases and J lost 6; bases outside the gene matches: 2. The germline CDR1 and CDR2 sequences are KGHSY and FQNENV. The CDR3 extends over 15 amino acids. The CDR3 sequence: CASSQSDRGIQPQHF. The DNA of the CDR3 is TGTGCCAGCAGCCAATCGGACAGGGGGATTCAGCCCCAGCATTTT. Drawing the rest from reference TRBV16 and TRBJ1-5, the complete variable domain is GEEVAQTPKHLVRGEGQKAKLYCAPIKGHSYVFWYQQVLKNEFKFLISFQNENVFDETGMPKERFSAKCLPNSPCSLEIQATKLEDSAVYFCASSQSDRGIQPQHFGDGTRLSIL.